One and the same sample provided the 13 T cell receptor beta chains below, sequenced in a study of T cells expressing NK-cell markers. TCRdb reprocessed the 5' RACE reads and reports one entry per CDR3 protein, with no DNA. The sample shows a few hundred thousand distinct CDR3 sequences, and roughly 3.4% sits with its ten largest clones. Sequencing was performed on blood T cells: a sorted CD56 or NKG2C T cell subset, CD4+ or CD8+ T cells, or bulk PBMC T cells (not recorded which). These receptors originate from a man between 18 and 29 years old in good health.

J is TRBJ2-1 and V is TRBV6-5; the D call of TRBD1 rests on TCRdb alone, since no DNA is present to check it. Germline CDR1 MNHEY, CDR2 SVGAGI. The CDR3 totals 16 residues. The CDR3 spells CASSYIFGNSYNEQFF.

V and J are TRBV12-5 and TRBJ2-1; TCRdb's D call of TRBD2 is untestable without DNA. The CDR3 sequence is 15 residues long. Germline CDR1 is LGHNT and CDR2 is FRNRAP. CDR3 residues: CASGTGLASYNEQFF.

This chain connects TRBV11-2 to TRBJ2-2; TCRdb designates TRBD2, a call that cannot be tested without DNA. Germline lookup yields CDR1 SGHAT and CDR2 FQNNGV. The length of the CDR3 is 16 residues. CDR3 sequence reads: CASSPGLADNTGELFF.

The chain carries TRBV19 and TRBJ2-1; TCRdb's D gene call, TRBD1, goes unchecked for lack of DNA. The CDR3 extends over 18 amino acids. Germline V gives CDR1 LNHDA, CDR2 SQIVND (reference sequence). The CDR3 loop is CASSILGAVSDGGDEQFF.

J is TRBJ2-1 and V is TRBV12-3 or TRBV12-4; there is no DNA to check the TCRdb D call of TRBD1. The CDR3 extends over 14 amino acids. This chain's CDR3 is CASSLGGQFGEQFF.

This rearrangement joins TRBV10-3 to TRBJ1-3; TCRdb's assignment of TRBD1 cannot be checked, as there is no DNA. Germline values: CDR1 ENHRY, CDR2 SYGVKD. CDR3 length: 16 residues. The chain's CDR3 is CAISESATGDGNTIYF.

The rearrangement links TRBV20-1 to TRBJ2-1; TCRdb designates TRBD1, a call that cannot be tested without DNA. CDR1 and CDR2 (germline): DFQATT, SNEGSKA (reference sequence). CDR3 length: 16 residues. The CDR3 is CSGSPTGTIRGNEQFF.

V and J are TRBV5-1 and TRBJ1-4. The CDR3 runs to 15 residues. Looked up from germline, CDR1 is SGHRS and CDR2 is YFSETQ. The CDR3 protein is CASRTSDGGYEKLFF.

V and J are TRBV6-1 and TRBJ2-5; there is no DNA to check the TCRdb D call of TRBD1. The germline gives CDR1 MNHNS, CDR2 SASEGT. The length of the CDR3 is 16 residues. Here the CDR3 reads CASSGFRDRGQETQYF.

This chain's CDR3 is CASSVEPAGELYNEQFF. The chain is built from TRBV9 and TRBJ2-1; TCRdb calls TRBD2, which cannot be checked without DNA. This CDR3 has 17 residues. CDR1 and CDR2 (germline): SGDLS, YYNGEE. Full variable domain (remainder filled in from reference TRBV9 and TRBJ2-1): DSGVTQTPKHLITATGQRVTLRCSPRSGDLSVYWYQQSLDQGLQFLIQYYNGEERAKGNILERFSAQQFPDLHSELNLSSLELGDSALYFCASSVEPAGELYNEQFFGPGTRLTVL.

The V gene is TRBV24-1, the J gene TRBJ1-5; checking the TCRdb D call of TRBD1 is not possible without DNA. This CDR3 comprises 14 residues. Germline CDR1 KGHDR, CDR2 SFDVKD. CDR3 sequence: CATIRTGLNQPQHF.

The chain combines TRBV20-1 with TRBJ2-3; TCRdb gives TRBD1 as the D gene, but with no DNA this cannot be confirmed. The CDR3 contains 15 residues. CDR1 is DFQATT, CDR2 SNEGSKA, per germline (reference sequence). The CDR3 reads CSASPRRGWADTQYF.

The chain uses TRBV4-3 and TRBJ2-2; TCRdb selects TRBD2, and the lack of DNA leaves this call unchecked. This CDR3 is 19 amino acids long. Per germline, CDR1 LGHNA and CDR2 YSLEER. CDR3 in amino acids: CASSQEPPHGSGRQRELFF.